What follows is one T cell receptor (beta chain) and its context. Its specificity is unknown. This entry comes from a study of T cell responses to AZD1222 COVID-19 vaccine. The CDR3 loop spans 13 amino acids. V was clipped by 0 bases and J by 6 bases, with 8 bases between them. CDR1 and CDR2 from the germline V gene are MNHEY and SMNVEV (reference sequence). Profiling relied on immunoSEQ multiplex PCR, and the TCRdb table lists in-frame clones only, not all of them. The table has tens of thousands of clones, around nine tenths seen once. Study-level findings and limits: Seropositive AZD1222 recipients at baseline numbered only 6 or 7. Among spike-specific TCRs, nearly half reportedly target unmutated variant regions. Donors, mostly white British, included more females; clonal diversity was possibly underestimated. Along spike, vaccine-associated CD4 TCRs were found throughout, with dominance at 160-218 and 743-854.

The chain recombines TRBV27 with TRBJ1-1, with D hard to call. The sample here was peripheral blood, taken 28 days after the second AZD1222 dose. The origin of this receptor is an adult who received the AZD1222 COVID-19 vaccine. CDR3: CASSLSLIAEAFF. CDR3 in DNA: TGTGCCAGCAGTTTATCATTGATCGCTGAAGCTTTCTTT.